Following are 23 T cell receptor beta chains from one sample sequenced in a study of cytomegalovirus exposure and HLA in healthy donors. The PCR ran on 60 Vbeta and 13 Jbeta primers. Profiled with immunoSEQ multiplex PCR; TCRdb holds only in-frame clones, not every one. The sample includes around 180,000 clones, about 65% of them seen just once. Sequenced: PBMCs. The receptor set was obtained from a girl aged 5 to 17 in good health and CMV-seronegative.

The CDR3 nucleotides read TGTGCCAGCAGCTCCTGGACTAGTATGGATGAGCAGTTCTTC. This translates into CASSSWTSMDEQFF. V usage is TRBV11-2 and J usage is TRBJ2-1, with 7 bases matching TRBD2. CDR1 and CDR2 from the germline V gene are SGHAT and FQNNGV. V lost 4 bases to trimming and J lost 8 bases; unmatched junction nucleotides: 8. The CDR3 contains 14 residues.

This rearrangement joins TRBV6-5 to TRBJ1-2; D is possibly TRBD1 (6 bases). CDR3 length: 12 amino acids. Germline V gives CDR1 MNHEY, CDR2 SVGAGI. The V gene lost 7 bases and the J gene lost 8 bases, with 14 bases spanning the gap. CDR3 sequence: CASTLRGGGYTF. CDR3 in DNA: TGTGCCAGCACCCTGAGAGGGGGAGGCTACACCTTC.

The chain recombines TRBV27 with TRBJ1-2; D may be TRBD1 (5 bases). V lost 7 bases to trimming and J lost 5 bases, with 11 bases between them. Germline V gene sequence: CDR1 MNHEY, CDR2 SMNVEV (reference sequence). The CDR3 totals 12 residues. The CDR3 spells CASKGLSYGYTF. The CDR3 DNA reads as TGTGCCAGCAAGGGACTATCATATGGCTACACCTTC.

The J gene is TRBJ1-1, the V gene TRBV2; D is uncertain. Trimming removed 7 bases from V and 2 bases from J, with 11 bases in between. The CDR3 runs to 13 residues. Germline lookup yields CDR1 SNHLY and CDR2 FYNNEI. The CDR3 spells CASNWEINTEAFF. In DNA form, the CDR3 reads TGTGCCAGCAACTGGGAGATAAACACTGAAGCTTTCTTT.

The count of this clone is one. The chain has TRBV18 and TRBJ1-2; D is uncertain. Germline-derived CDR1 and CDR2 are KGHSH and LQKENI. Trimming removed 3 bases from V and 4 bases from J, with 12 bases in between. This CDR3 has 14 amino acids. CDR3 DNA: TGTGCCAGCTCACCTGTACCGGAGACCTATGGCTACACCTTC. It codes for CASSPVPETYGYTF.

This clone was seen only a few times. The gene calls are TRBV2 and TRBJ1-4, with D possibly TRBD1 on 5 matching bases. The CDR3 totals 13 residues. Trimming pared 11 bases from V and 7 bases from J, leaving 17 bases between. CDR1 SNHLY and CDR2 FYNNEI come from the germline V gene. The DNA of the CDR3 is TGTGCCGGTATGAAAGCAAGGGGTGAAAAACTGTTTTTT. This codes for CAGMKARGEKLFF. Full variable domain (remainder filled in from reference TRBV2 and TRBJ1-4): EPEVTQTPSHQVTQMGQEVILRCVPISNHLYFYWYRQILGQKVEFLVSFYNNEISEKSEIFDDQFSVERPDGSNFTLKIRSTKLEDSAMYFCAGMKARGEKLFFGSGTQLSVL.

The chain has TRBV7-8 and TRBJ2-2; D not resolved. The V gene lost 1 base and the J gene lost 1 base, with 10 bases spanning the gap. The germline gives CDR1 SGHVS, CDR2 FQNEAQ. The CDR3 is 16 amino acids. The CDR3 nucleotides are TGTGCCAGCAGCTTAGGGGCCCCCAGGAACACCGGGGAGCTGTTTTTT. As protein: CASSLGAPRNTGELFF. Based on the CDR3 plus reference TRBV7-8 and TRBJ2-2, the full variable domain is GAGVSQSPRYKVAKRGQDVALRCDPISGHVSLFWYQQALGQGPEFLTYFQNEAQLDKSGLPSDRFFAERPEGSVSTLKIQRTQQEDSAVYLCASSLGAPRNTGELFFGEGSRLTVL.

The rearrangement links TRBV19 to TRBJ2-7, with D perhaps TRBD1 (6 bases). Germline V gene lookup returns CDR1 LNHDA and CDR2 SQIVND (reference sequence). The CDR3 extends over 14 amino acids. The V gene lost 4 bases and the J gene lost 3 bases, with 13 bases spanning the gap. The CDR3 coding sequence is TGTGCCAGTAGTACCACCACACAGGGCTACGAGCAGTACTTC. Encoded protein: CASSTTTQGYEQYF.

The chain carries TRBV6-6 and TRBJ1-3; 7 bases map to TRBD1. The germline V gene encodes CDR1 MNHNY and CDR2 SVGAGI (reference sequence). The junction had 7 bases not matched to a gene; V was cut back by 4 bases and J by 7 bases. The length of the CDR3 is 14 residues. CDR3 region: CASSFGQEGNTIYF. CDR3 coding DNA: TGTGCCAGCAGTTTTGGACAGGAAGGGAACACCATATATTTT.

The chain joins TRBV19 to TRBJ1-4; 10 positions match TRBD1. V shed 1 base, J shed 10 bases, and the junction held 3 bases outside the gene matches. The CDR3 contains 14 residues. CDR1 and CDR2 from the germline V gene are LNHDA and SQIVND (reference sequence). The CDR3 bases are TGTGCCAGTAGTATAGGGGACAGGGGCTCAAAACTGTTTTTT. This gives the protein CASSIGDRGSKLFF. The whole variable domain, filled in from reference TRBV19 and TRBJ1-4, reads DGGITQSPKYLFRKEGQNVTLSCEQNLNHDAMYWYRQDPGQGLRLIYYSQIVNDFQKGDIAEGYSVSREKKESFPLTVTSAQKNPTAFYLCASSIGDRGSKLFFGSGTQLSVL.

This chain joins TRBV6-1 and TRBJ1-3; tentative D call: TRBD1 (5 bases). The CDR3 length is 13 residues. V lost 3 bases and J 2 bases, leaving 5 bases between the germline ends. Germline CDR1 MNHNS, CDR2 SASEGT. CDR3 loop: CASSDRAGNTIYF. The CDR3 DNA follows: TGTGCCAGCAGTGACAGGGCTGGAAACACCATATATTTT.

V and J are TRBV18 and TRBJ2-7, with 7 bases fitting TRBD1. This CDR3 is 15 amino acids long. Germline V CDR1 and CDR2: KGHSH, LQKENI. With V trimmed by 6 bases and J by 3 bases, 11 bases remained unmatched. CDR3 coding DNA: TGTGCCAGCTCGCCCGTCCTGCAGGGGGTCTACGAGCAGTACTTC. This translates into CASSPVLQGVYEQYF. Combining the CDR3 with reference TRBV18 and TRBJ2-7 gives the whole variable domain NAGVMQNPRHLVRRRGQEARLRCSPMKGHSHVYWYRQLPEEGLKFMVYLQKENIIDESGMPKERFSAEFPKEGPSILRIQQVVRGDSAAYFCASSPVLQGVYEQYFGPGTRLTVT.

The rearrangement joins TRBV19 to TRBJ2-3; 12 positions agree with TRBD2. Germline V gives CDR1 LNHDA, CDR2 SQIVND (reference sequence). V shed 1 base, J shed 0 bases, and the junction held 5 bases outside the gene matches. The CDR3 has 18 amino acids. As DNA, the CDR3 is TGTGCCAGTAGTATAGGGCTAGCGGGGGGGCAAAGCACAGATACGCAGTATTTT. The encoded protein is CASSIGLAGGQSTDTQYF.

The chain joins TRBV5-1 to TRBJ1-2, with D perhaps matching TRBD1 (6 bases). The CDR3 loop spans 16 amino acids. Trimming shortened V by 3 bases and J by 0 bases, and 15 bases separated the two germline ends. Germline lookup yields CDR1 SGHRS and CDR2 YFSETQ. Written as DNA, the CDR3 is TGCGCCAGCAGCTCGACGGACAGTAGTACTAACTATGGCTACACCTTC. Translation gives CASSSTDSSTNYGYTF.

The gene calls are TRBV29-1 and TRBJ1-1; TRBD1 aligns across 7 bases. This CDR3 has 13 residues. J was trimmed by 3 bases and V by 3 bases; bases with no gene match: 4. Germline V lookup: CDR1 SQVTM, CDR2 ANQGSEA. The CDR3 protein is CSVDGQGDTEAFF. CDR3 bases: TGCAGCGTTGATGGGCAGGGGGACACTGAAGCTTTCTTT.

The chain's CDR3 is CASSSAGGTGELFF. The DNA of the CDR3 is TGTGCCAGCAGCTCCGCGGGGGGGACCGGGGAGCTGTTTTTT. The chain links TRBV13 to TRBJ2-2, with 9 positions matching TRBD2. CDR3 length: 14 residues. Germline assignment: CDR1 PRHDT and CDR2 FYEKMQ (reference sequence). Trimming removed 4 bases from V and 5 bases from J; junction bases left unmatched: 2.

The chain couples TRBV6-1 to TRBJ1-6; 9 nucleotides agree with TRBD1. With V trimmed by 4 bases and J by 11 bases, 6 bases remained unmatched. CDR1 and CDR2 from the germline V gene are MNHNS and SASEGT. This CDR3 is built from 14 residues. The CDR3 DNA is TGTGCCAGCAGTGCCCGGGACAGGGTTACACCCCTCCACTTT. This translates into CASSARDRVTPLHF.

The genes are TRBV25-1 and TRBJ1-1; no clear D gene. The CDR3 extends over 13 amino acids. The V gene's germline CDR1 is MGHDK and CDR2 SYGVNS. V gave up 3 bases and J gave up 4 bases, with 9 bases separating them. For the CDR3, the DNA is TGTGCCAGCAGTGATCCAGGCGTCACTGAAGCTTTCTTT. It encodes CASSDPGVTEAFF. The variable domain in full, completed from reference TRBV25-1 and TRBJ1-1, reads EADIYQTPRYLVIGTGKKITLECSQTMGHDKMYWYQQDPGMELHLIHYSYGVNSTEKGDLSSESTVSRIRTEHFPLTLESARPSHTSQYLCASSDPGVTEAFFGQGTRLTVV.

The genes are TRBV12-5 and TRBJ2-5, with D possibly being TRBD2 (6 bases). V was clipped by 2 bases and J by 4 bases, with 11 bases between them. The CDR3 length is 14 residues. Germline lookup yields CDR1 LGHNT and CDR2 FRNRAP. In DNA form, the CDR3 reads TGTGCTAGTGGTTTGTACGGGGACTTAGAGACCCAGTACTTC. Residues: CASGLYGDLETQYF.

J is TRBJ2-1 and V is TRBV25-1, with D possibly being TRBD1 (6 bases). The CDR3 runs 16 residues. The V end lost 6 bases, the J end lost 0 bases, and 15 bases lay between the germline ends. Germline values: CDR1 MGHDK, CDR2 SYGVNS. CDR3 nucleotide sequence: TGTGCCAGCAGCGCCAGAGGGGGAAGCTCCTACAATGAGCAGTTCTTC. Amino acids: CASSARGGSSYNEQFF.

The chain employs TRBV5-4 and TRBJ1-4, with 8 bases aligning to TRBD1. The CDR3 is 13 amino acids. Trimming removed 6 bases from V and 8 bases from J; junction bases left unmatched: 6. Germline-derived CDR1 and CDR2 are SGHNT and YYREEE (reference sequence). The CDR3 here is CASNLQGEEKLFF. In DNA form, the CDR3 reads TGTGCCAGCAACCTACAGGGGGAAGAAAAACTGTTTTTT.

V gene TRBV7-3 combines with J gene TRBJ2-5; TRBD1 matches at 9 bases. The V gene's germline CDR1 is SGHTA and CDR2 FQGTGA. J gave up 6 bases and V 4 bases, and 9 bases lay outside the gene matches. CDR3 length: 15 amino acids. In DNA form, the CDR3 reads TGTGCCAGCAGCTCAACTCCGGGACAGGGCCAGACCCAGTACTTC. This encodes CASSSTPGQGQTQYF.

This clone was seen just once. V gene TRBV28 combines with J gene TRBJ1-5; D uncertain. V lost 6 bases to trimming and J lost 0 bases, with 9 bases between them. The CDR3 contains 14 residues. The germline V gene has CDR1 MDHEN and CDR2 SYDVKM. CDR3 sequence: CASSPTVSNQPQHF. DNA for the CDR3: TGTGCCAGCAGCCCTACAGTTAGCAATCAGCCCCAGCATTTT.